This entry concerns a single T cell receptor beta chain. Combining a sample-barcoded 5' primer with a J-beta primer mix, a second PCR ran for roughly 7 to 11 cycles. TCRdb used MiXCR to reprocess the 5' RACE reads, holding one entry per CDR3 protein. The data hold some 900,000 distinct CDR3 sequences, with about 48% observed a single time. These data belong to a study of blood T cells in healthy people across ages. V was shortened by 4 bases and J by 6 bases, with 12 bases between the two germline ends. This CDR3 comprises 13 residues. The germline V gene encodes CDR1 SGHTA and CDR2 FQGNSA. Sequenced: blood. The source is a man younger than 40 in good health. The chain recombines TRBV7-2 with TRBJ1-1; no clear D. The CDR3 bases are TGTGCCAGCAGCTCTGTGGGGTCTGCTGAAGCTTTCTTT. This translates into CASSSVGSAEAFF. The complete variable domain, with remaining parts taken from reference TRBV7-2 and TRBJ1-1, reads GAGVSQSPSNKVTEKGKDVELRCDPISGHTALYWYRQSLGQGLEFLIYFQGNSAPDKSGLPSDRFSAERTGGSVSTLTIQRTQQEDSAVYLCASSSVGSAEAFFGQGTRLTVV.